A selection of T cell receptor beta chains follows, all from one sample in a study of OX40 agonist ivuxolimab in advanced cancers. The protocol was immunoSEQ multiplex PCR, while the TCRdb copy is restricted to in-frame clones and leaves out a portion. Among some 50,000 clones listed, roughly 84% were seen once. The sequencing used CD4+ or CD8+ T cells sorted from blood, collected in a trial of the OX40 agonist ivuxolimab. The receptors here all came from an adult with an advanced solid tumor such as melanoma, head and neck, liver or kidney cancer. Both conserved end residues are part of each CDR3. A D gene is named only where the DNA matches it firmly. Size values are once, few and many counts, or a class for expanded clones, and some rows have none.

TRBV14	TRBD2	TRBJ2-1	once	TGTGCCAGCAGCCGTGGACTAGCGGCCTACAATGAGCAGTTCTTC	CASSRGLAAYNEQFF
TRBV14	NA	TRBJ2-5	NA	TGTGCCAGCAGCCAAGTTCTGGAGACCCAGTACTTC	CASSQVLETQYF
TRBV6-1	TRBD2	TRBJ2-1	NA	TGTGCCAGCAGTGAAGGGGTTAGCGGGGGGGCCGGGTCCTACAATGAGCAGTTCTTC	CASSEGVSGGAGSYNEQFF
TRBV9	NA	TRBJ1-4	NA	TGTGCCAGCAGCGTAGACTCAGGGAGGAATGAAAAACTGTTTTTT	CASSVDSGRNEKLFF
TRBV7-9	NA	TRBJ2-7	NA	TGTGCCAGCAGCTTTCAGGGCTACGAGCAGTACTTC	CASSFQGYEQYF
TRBV10-3	NA	TRBJ1-3	NA	TGTGCCATCAAACAGGAGCTCTCTGGAAACACCATATATTTT	CAIKQELSGNTIYF
TRBV18	NA	TRBJ2-2	NA	TGTGCCAGCTCACCCCTGGACCCTTACACCGGGGAGCTGTTTTTT	CASSPLDPYTGELFF
TRBV5-1	NA	TRBJ2-2	few	TGCGCCAGCAGCTTGATGAACACCGGGGAGCTGTTTTTT	CASSLMNTGELFF
TRBV5-1	TRBD2	TRBJ2-7	NA	TGCGCCAGCAGCGTGATGAGCGGGGGGATCTACGAGCAGTACTTC	CASSVMSGGIYEQYF
TRBV6-1	NA	TRBJ1-6	NA	TGTGCCAGCAGCGAAATCCGGGCCAATTCACCCCTCCACTTT	CASSEIRANSPLHF
TRBV4-1	NA	TRBJ2-1	once	TGCGCCAGCAGCCAAGATCTACAACCCCCTGCCCCCCGCGATGAGCAGTTCTTC	CASSQDLQPPAPRDEQFF
TRBV19	TRBD2	TRBJ2-7	few	TGTGCCAGTAGTATAGACCGGACTAGCGGGGCAGTCTACGAGCAGTACTTC	CASSIDRTSGAVYEQYF
TRBV27	TRBD2	TRBJ2-3	NA	TGTGCCAGCAGTTTAGGAGCGGGAGTCGGTACGCAGTATTTT	CASSLGAGVGTQYF
TRBV2	TRBD1	TRBJ2-3	NA	TGTGCCAGCAGAGTCACAGGGGCCTACACAGATACGCAGTATTTT	CASRVTGAYTDTQYF
TRBV10-3	NA	TRBJ2-3	NA	TGTGCCATCAGTGATTTGGGGACAGATACGCAGTATTTT	CAISDLGTDTQYF
TRBV6-5	NA	TRBJ2-5	NA	TGTGCCAGCAGCCCCTTAACCGGAGAGACCCAGTACTTC	CASSPLTGETQYF
TRBV7-2	NA	TRBJ2-7	NA	TGTGCCAGCAGCTTGGCTCGGTCGTACGAGCAGTACTTC	CASSLARSYEQYF
TRBV6-1	TRBD2	TRBJ2-1	few	TGTGCCAGCAGGGAAAGCGGGAGGGCCAAAAACAATGAGCAGTTCTTC	CASRESGRAKNNEQFF
TRBV4-3	NA	TRBJ2-1	once	TGCGCCAGCAGCCAAGAGCTTGTTTGGGATGAGCAGTTCTTC	CASSQELVWDEQFF
TRBV29-1	NA	TRBJ2-5	NA	TGCAGCGTTGAGGGGGGTCTACTCCAAGAGACCCAGTACTTC	CSVEGGLLQETQYF
TRBV5-1	NA	TRBJ1-5	NA	TGCGCCAGCAGCTTGGGAGGACAGTTCAATCAGCCCCAGCATTTT	CASSLGGQFNQPQHF
TRBV11-3	NA	TRBJ2-2	NA	TGTGCCAGCGGGGCACAGGGTGGCACCGGGGAGCTGTTTTTT	CASGAQGGTGELFF
TRBV12-5	NA	TRBJ2-7	NA	TGTGCTAGTGGTTTGGGTCGAGCAATCTCCTACGAGCAGTACTTC	CASGLGRAISYEQYF
TRBV14	TRBD2	TRBJ2-7	once	TGTGCCAGCAGCCAAGTAGCGGGGGGGAACTACGAGCAGTACTTC	CASSQVAGGNYEQYF
TRBV7-2	TRBD1	TRBJ1-2	NA	TGTGCCAGCAGCTTAGTTCACAGGGGGAATGGCTACACCTTC	CASSLVHRGNGYTF
TRBV12-5	TRBD2	TRBJ2-5	once	TGTGCTAGTGGTTTGTTGGCTAGCGGGAAGTATCGGGGAGAGACCCAGTACTTC	CASGLLASGKYRGETQYF